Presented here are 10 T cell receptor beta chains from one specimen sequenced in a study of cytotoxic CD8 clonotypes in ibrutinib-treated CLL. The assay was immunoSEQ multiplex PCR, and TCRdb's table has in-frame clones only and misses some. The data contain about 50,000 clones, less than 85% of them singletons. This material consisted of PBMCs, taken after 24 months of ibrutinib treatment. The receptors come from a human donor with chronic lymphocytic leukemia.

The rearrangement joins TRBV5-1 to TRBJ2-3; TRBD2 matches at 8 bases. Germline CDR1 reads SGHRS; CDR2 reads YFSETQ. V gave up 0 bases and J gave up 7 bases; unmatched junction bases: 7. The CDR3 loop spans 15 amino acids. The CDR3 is CASSLEVTSANTQYF. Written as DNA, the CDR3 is TGCGCCAGCAGCTTGGAGGTGACTAGCGCGAATACGCAGTATTTT.

The CDR3 nucleotides read TGTGCCAGCAGCCTCAAGGGAGGGCGGTACCAAGAGACCCAGTACTTC. It translates to CASSLKGGRYQETQYF. The V and J genes are TRBV7-9 and TRBJ2-5; 7 positions match TRBD2. After removal of 5 bases from V and 0 bases from J, the junction contained 9 bases not matched to a gene. Looked up from germline, CDR1 is SEHNR and CDR2 is FQNEAQ (reference sequence). The CDR3 is 16 residues long.

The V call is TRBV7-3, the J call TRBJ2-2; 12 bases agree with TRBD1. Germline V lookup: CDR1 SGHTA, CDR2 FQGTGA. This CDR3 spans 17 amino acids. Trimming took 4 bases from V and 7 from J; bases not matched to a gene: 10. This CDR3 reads CASSSRPGQGAYGELFF. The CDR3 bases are TGTGCCAGCAGCTCCCGGCCGGGACAGGGGGCTTACGGGGAGCTGTTTTTT.

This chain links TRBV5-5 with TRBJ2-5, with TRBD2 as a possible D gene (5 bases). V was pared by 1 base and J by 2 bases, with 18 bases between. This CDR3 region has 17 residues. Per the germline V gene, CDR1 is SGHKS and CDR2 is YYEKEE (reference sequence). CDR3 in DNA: TGTGCCAGCAGCTTGTTGCAATCGGGGTTAGTACAAGAGACCCAGTACTTC. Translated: CASSLLQSGLVQETQYF. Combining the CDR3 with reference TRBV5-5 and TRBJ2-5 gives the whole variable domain DAGVTQSPTHLIKTRGQQVTLRCSPISGHKSVSWYQQVLGQGPQFIFQYYEKEERGRGNFPDRFSARQFPNYSSELNVNALLLGDSALYLCASSLLQSGLVQETQYFGPGTRLLVL.

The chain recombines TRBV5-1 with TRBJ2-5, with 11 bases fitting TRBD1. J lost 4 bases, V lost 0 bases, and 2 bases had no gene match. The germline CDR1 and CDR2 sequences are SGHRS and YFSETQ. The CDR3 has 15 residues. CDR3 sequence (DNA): TGCGCCAGCAGCTTGGCGGGGACAGGGGGAGAGACCCAGTACTTC. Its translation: CASSLAGTGGETQYF.

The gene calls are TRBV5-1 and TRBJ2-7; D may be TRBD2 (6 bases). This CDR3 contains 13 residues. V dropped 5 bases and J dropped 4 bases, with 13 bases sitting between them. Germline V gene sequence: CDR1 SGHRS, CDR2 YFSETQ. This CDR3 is CASSRDSGYEQYF. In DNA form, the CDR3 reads TGCGCCAGCAGTAGGGACTCGGGATACGAGCAGTACTTC.

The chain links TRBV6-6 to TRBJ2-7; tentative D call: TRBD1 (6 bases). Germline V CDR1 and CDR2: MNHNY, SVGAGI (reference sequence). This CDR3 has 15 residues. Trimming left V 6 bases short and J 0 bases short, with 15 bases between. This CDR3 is CASRNRVSSSYEQYF. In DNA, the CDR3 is TGTGCCAGCAGGAACAGGGTCTCAAGCTCCTACGAGCAGTACTTC.

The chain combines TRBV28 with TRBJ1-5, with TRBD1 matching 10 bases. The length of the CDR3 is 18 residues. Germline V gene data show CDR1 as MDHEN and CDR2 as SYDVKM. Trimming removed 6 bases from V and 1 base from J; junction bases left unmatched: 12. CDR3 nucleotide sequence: TGTGCCAGCAGGGACCGGGACAGGGGTTTCGGCAGCAATCAGCCCCAGCATTTT. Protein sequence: CASRDRDRGFGSNQPQHF.

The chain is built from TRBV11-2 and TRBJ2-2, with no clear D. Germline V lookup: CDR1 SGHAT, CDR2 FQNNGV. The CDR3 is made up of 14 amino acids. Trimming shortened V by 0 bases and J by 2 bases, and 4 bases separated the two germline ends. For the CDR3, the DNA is TGTGCCAGCAGCTTAGAGGCTAACACCGGGGAGCTGTTTTTT. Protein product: CASSLEANTGELFF.

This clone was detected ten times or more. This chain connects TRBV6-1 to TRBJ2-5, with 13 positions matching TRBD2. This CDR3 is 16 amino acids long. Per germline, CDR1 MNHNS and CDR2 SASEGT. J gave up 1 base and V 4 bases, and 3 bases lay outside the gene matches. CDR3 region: CASSGGLAGFQETQYF. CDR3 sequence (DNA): TGTGCCAGCAGTGGGGGACTAGCGGGATTCCAAGAGACCCAGTACTTC.